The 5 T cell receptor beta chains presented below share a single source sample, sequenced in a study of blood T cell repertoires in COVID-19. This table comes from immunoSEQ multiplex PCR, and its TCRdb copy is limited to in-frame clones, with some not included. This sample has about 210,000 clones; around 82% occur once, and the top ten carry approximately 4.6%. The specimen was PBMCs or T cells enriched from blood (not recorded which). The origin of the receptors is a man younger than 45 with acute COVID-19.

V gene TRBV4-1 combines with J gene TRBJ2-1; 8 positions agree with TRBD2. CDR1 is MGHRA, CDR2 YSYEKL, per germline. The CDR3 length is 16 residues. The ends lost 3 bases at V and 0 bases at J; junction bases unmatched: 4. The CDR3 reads CASSQIAGSSYNEQFF. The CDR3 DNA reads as TGCGCCAGCAGCCAGATAGCGGGGAGCTCCTACAATGAGCAGTTCTTC.

In DNA, the CDR3 is TGTGCCAGCAGCTTAGGGACAGGGTCGAACACCGGGGAGCTGTTTTTT. Translated, it gives CASSLGTGSNTGELFF. The rearrangement links TRBV7-2 to TRBJ2-2, with 8 nucleotides matching TRBD1. CDR1 and CDR2 from the germline V gene are SGHTA and FQGNSA. The J segment lost 0 bases and the V segment lost 1 base, leaving 1 base of the junction unmatched. The CDR3 is made up of 16 amino acids.

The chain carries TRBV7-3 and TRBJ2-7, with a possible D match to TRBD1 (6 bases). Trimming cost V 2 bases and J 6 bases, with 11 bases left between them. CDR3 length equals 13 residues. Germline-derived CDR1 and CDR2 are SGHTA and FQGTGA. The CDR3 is CASSLHRAGEQYF. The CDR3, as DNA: TGTGCCAGCAGCTTACACAGGGCGGGCGAGCAGTACTTC.

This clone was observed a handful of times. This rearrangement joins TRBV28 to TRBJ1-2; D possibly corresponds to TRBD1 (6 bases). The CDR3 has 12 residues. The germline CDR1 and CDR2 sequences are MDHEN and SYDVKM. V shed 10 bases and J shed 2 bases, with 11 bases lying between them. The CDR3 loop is CATRRGNYGYTF. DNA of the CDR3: TGTGCCACCCGAAGGGGGAACTATGGCTACACCTTC.

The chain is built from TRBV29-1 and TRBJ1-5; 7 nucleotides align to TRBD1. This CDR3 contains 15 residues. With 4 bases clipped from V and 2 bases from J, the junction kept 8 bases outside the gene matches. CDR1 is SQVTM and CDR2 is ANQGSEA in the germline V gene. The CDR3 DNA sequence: TGCAGCGTTGCACCAGGGGGTACGGGCAATCAGCCCCAGCATTTT. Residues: CSVAPGGTGNQPQHF.